This section outlines one T cell receptor (beta chain) sequence together with its context. No antigen is known for it. The sample originates from a study of T cell responses to AZD1222 COVID-19 vaccine. Whole-study results and caveats: CD4 TCRs linked to vaccination spanned spike, dominating at 160-218 and 743-854. Most donors were white British and more were female, and clonal diversity was possibly underestimated.

The data were produced by immunoSEQ multiplex PCR, yet TCRdb's version contains in-frame clones alone and is incomplete. The sample carries roughly 150,000 clones, 91% recorded once. V lost 6 bases and J lost 3; bases outside the gene matches: 11. This CDR3 comprises 15 residues. In germline, CDR1 is SEHNR, CDR2 FQNEAQ (reference sequence). This TCR was recovered from an adult in good health. The chain joins TRBV7-9 to TRBJ2-7; the match to TRBD2 covers 7 bases. The sequencing here drew on peripheral blood, taken on day 0 of AZD1222 vaccination. The CDR3 nucleotides are TGTGCCAGCAGTTCCGAGCGGGAACCGAACTACGAGCAGTACTTC. Translating it yields CASSSEREPNYEQYF.